Included here is one T cell receptor (beta chain) sequence, with context. The antigen remains unidentified. The data were obtained in a study of T cell responses to AZD1222 COVID-19 vaccine. Study-wide results and caveats: Unmutated variant regions are reportedly targeted by nearly half of spike-specific TCRs. Females outnumbered males among donors, who were mostly white British; clonal diversity was possibly underestimated.

TCRdb's copy holds only in-frame clones and misses some; the assay was immunoSEQ multiplex PCR. The table shows about 150,000 clones, with about 88% occurring only once. In germline, CDR1 is SNHLY, CDR2 FYNNEI. The CDR3 is 16 residues long. Trimming stripped 0 bases from V and 2 bases from J, with 11 bases between. V and J are TRBV2 and TRBJ1-5, with D possibly TRBD1 on 6 matching bases. The clonotype was recovered from an adult who had recovered from COVID-19. The sequences come from peripheral blood, collected after recovery from COVID-19. This CDR3 reads CASSEAGGRGNQPQHF. The CDR3 DNA follows: TGTGCCAGCAGTGAAGCGGGGGGGCGCGGCAATCAGCCCCAGCATTTT.